This T cell receptor (beta chain) derives from a study of OX40 agonist ivuxolimab in advanced cancers. Study-wide points: The 0.1-3.0 mg/kg partial responders had among the lowest clonal expansion.

The study sampled blood at baseline, cycle 4 day 1, and cycle 7 day 1. Germline CDR1 LGHNA, CDR2 YSLEER. CDR3 length equals 13 residues. V was trimmed by 0 bases and J by 1 base, leaving 3 bases between them. Repertoires were generated with immunoSEQ multiplex PCR, while TCRdb's copy carries only in-frame clones and drops some. The profile shows some 71,000 clones, about nine tenths of them singletons. To note about this clone: The antigen is not known.

This clonotype was obtained from an adult with an advanced solid tumor such as melanoma, head and neck, liver or kidney cancer. The gene calls are TRBV4-3 and TRBJ1-2, with D uncertain. The sequenced sample was CD4+ or CD8+ T cells sorted from blood, obtained in a trial of the OX40 agonist ivuxolimab. The CDR3, as DNA: TGCGCCAGCAGCCAAGATCGTAACTATGGCTACACCTTC. Translating gives CASSQDRNYGYTF.